This TCR beta chain was retrieved from a study of blood T cell repertoires in COVID-19. TCRdb keeps only in-frame clones here, not all; method: immunoSEQ multiplex PCR. The sample yields about 70,000 clones, approximately 78% seen once. V was cut by 1 base and J by 4 bases, with 16 bases left in between. This CDR3 spans 16 amino acids. The germline V gene encodes CDR1 SGHVS and CDR2 FQNEAQ. This sequence joins TRBV7-8 and TRBJ1-2; D not certain. This clonotype was sampled from an elderly man with acute or convalescent COVID-19. The sample taken for sequencing was peripheral blood. The CDR3 loop is CASSLVAGPTSYGYTF. The CDR3 coding sequence is TGTGCCAGCAGCTTAGTCGCCGGGCCTACTAGCTATGGCTACACCTTC. The full variable domain, in which reference TRBV7-8 and TRBJ1-2 provide the parts outside the CDR3, is GAGVSQSPRYKVAKRGQDVALRCDPISGHVSLFWYQQALGQGPEFLTYFQNEAQLDKSGLPSDRFFAERPEGSVSTLKIQRTQQEDSAVYLCASSLVAGPTSYGYTFGSGTRLTVV.